This T cell receptor beta chain derives from a study of cytomegalovirus exposure and HLA in healthy donors. Researchers ran the PCR with 60 Vbeta and 13 Jbeta primers. How the authors handled the data: The count from a later analysis was some 81 million unique TCR beta chains, around 10 million of them shared. The assay was immunoSEQ multiplex PCR, and TCRdb's table has in-frame clones only and misses some. The V and J calls and clone size are taken from that table; D and trimming were inferred from the DNA. The sample consists of some 170,000 clones, around 69% of them appearing once. Looked up from germline, CDR1 is SEHNR and CDR2 is FQNEAQ (reference sequence). The CDR3 has 12 residues. Notes on the study in general: The dataset shows that most TCR sequences were rare, while some public TCRs occurred in many donors. Across donors, sequencing depth was assumed by presence/absence analyses to be roughly uniform.

With respect to this clone: Its antigen is unknown. The junction differs from germline at one of its ends, possibly a read error.

The sequence derives from a woman in her 30s in good health and CMV-seronegative. The chain employs TRBV7-9 and TRBJ1-1, with D uncertain. Source material: PBMCs. The CDR3 nucleotides are TGTGCCAGCAGCTTGGAGAACGCTGAAGCTTTCTTT. Amino acid sequence: CASSLENAEAFF.